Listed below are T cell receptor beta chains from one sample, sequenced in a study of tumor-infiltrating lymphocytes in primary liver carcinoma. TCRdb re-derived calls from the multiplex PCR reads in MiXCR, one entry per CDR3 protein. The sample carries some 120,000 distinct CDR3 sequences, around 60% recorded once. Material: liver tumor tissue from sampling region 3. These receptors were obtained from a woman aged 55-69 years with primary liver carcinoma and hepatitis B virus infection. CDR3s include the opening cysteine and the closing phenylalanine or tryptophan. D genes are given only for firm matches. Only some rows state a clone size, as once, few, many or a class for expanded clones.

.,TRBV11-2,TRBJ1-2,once,TGTAACAGCAGCTTAGGGGTCGGTTTTGGCTACACCTTC,CNSSLGVGFGYTF
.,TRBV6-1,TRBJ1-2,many,TGTGCCAGCAGTGCCGGGGGGTTGGTCCTATTCGGCTACACCTTC,CASSAGGLVLFGYTF
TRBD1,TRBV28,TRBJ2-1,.,TGTGCCAGGATCGACTCAGGGGGCGGCTACTACAATGAGCAGTTCTTC,CARIDSGGGYYNEQFF
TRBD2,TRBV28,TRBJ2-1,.,TGTGCCAGCAGCCGCCACGGACTAGCGGGAGGACTAAGGTTGGAGTTCTTC,CASSRHGLAGGLRLEFF
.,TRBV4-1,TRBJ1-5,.,TGCGCCAGCAGCATAAGGGTGGGGAGCAATCAGCTCCAGCATTTC,CASSIRVGSNQLQHF
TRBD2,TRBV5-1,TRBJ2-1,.,TGCGCCAGCAGCTTGACTCGGAGCGGGAGCTCCCTAGACAATGAGCAGTTCTTC,CASSLTRSGSSLDNEQFF
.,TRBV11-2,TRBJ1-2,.,TGTGCCAGCAGCCTCGGGATATCGGAGGGGTTCTATCGCTACACCTTC,CASSLGISEGFYRYTF
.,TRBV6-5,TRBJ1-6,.,TGTGCCAGCAGTTACAACCGCCCAGAGAATTCACCCCTCCAGTTT,CASSYNRPENSPLQF
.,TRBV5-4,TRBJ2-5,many,TGTGCCAGCAGCTTAAGGGGGGAAGAGACCCAGTACTTC,CASSLRGEETQYF
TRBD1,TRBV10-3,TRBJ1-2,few,TGTGCCATCAGTGAAGGGAACAGGGGCTATGACTACACCTTC,CAISEGNRGYDYTF
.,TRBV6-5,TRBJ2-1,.,TGTGCCAGCAGAAACTATTACAGTGGGCAGCTCTTC,CASRNYYSGQLF
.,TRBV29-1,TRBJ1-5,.,TGCAGCGTTGCGGTCAGTAATAGCAACGAGCCCCAGCATTTT,CSVAVSNSNEPQHF
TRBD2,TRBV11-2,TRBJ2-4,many,TGTGCCAGCAGCCTCGGGACTAGCGGGAGCAGCGACAAAAACATTCAGTACTTC,CASSLGTSGSSDKNIQYF
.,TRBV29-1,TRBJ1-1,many,TGCAGCGTTGAAGGGCAGAACACTGAAGCTTTCTTT,CSVEGQNTEAFF
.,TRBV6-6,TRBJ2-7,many,TGTGCCAGCAGTTACTCTAAGTCATACGAGCAGTACTTC,CASSYSKSYEQYF
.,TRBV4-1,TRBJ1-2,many,TGCGCCAGCAGCCAGTCCCCATATGGCTACACCTTC,CASSQSPYGYTF
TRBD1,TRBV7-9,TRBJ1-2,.,TGCGCCAGCAGCTTAGCTCACAGGGGGTACTATGGCTACACCTTC,CASSLAHRGYYGYTF
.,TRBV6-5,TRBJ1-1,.,TGTGCCAGCAGAGGACTACGTCTAGGGGTGAACATTGAAGCTTTCTTT,CASRGLRLGVNIEAFF
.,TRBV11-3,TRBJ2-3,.,TGTGCCAGCAGACTAGATGTAAAGCCAGGCACAGATACGCAGTATTTT,CASRLDVKPGTDTQYF
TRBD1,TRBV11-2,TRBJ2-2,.,TGTGCCAGCAGCAGGTACAGGGGGAACGGGGAGCTGTTTTTT,CASSRYRGNGELFF
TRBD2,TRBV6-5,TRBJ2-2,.,TGTGCCAGCAGTTACCCGCGGTGGCGGGAGGGCCAGGGGTATACGGACACCGGGGAGCTGTTTTTT,CASSYPRWREGQGYTDTGELFF
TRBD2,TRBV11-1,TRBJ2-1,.,TGCACCAGCAGTCCGACGACTAGCGGGAGCCGCAATGAGCAGTTCTTC,CTSSPTTSGSRNEQFF
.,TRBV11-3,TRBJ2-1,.,TGTGCAAGCAGTGTAGGCTACAATGGGCAGTTCTTC,CASSVGYNGQFF
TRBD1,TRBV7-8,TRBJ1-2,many,TGTGCCAGCAGCTTGACAGGGGGCTCTGCCTATGGCTACACCTTC,CASSLTGGSAYGYTF
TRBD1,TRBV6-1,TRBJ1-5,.,TGTGCCAGTTGTTTACTGACAGGGGAGGGCAATCAGCCCCAGCATTTT,CASCLLTGEGNQPQHF
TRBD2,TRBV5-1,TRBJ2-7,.,TGCGCCAGCAGCTTACTAGCGACCTCCTGCGAGCAGTACTTC,CASSLLATSCEQYF
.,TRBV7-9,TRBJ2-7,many,TGTGCCAGCAGCCTCCTGGCGGACGAGCAGTACTTC,CASSLLADEQYF
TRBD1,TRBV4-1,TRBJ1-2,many,TGCGCCAGCAGCCAGCAAGGCCAGGGGGGGAATGGCTACACCTTC,CASSQQGQGGNGYTF
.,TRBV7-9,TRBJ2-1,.,TGTGCCAGCAGCTTAGAACTAGTTGAAAATGAGCAGTTCTTC,CASSLELVENEQFF
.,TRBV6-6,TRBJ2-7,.,TGTGCCAGCAGTTACCCCCGCCGCGCTGCAACGGGAGTTTGCGATCAGTACTTC,CASSYPRRAATGVCDQYF
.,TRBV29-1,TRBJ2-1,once,TGCAGCACTTCGCTAGCGTCAGGCGGCGGGCAGTTCTTC,CSTSLASGGGQFF
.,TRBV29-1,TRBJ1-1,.,TGCAGCGTTGAAGATTATATGAAGACTGAAGTTTTCTTT,CSVEDYMKTEVFF
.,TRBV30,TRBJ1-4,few,TGTGCCTGGAGTGTACTGGGGGGCACAAATGAAAAACTGTTTTTT,CAWSVLGGTNEKLFF
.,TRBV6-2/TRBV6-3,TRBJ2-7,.,TGTGCCAGCAGTTACCCGCCCGACACAGCCTACGCGCAGTACTTC,CASSYPPDTAYAQYF
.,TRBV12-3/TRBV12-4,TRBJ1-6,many,TGTGCCAGCAGTTTAGCCGCCAGGGCGGCCAATTCACCCCTCCACTTT,CASSLAARAANSPLHF
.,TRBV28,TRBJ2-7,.,TGTGCCACCCATCGACGACAGCTCCCTACCTACGAGCAGTACTTC,CATHRRQLPTYEQYF
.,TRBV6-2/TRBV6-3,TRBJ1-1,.,TGTGCCAGCAGGGATGGGTGGACCGAAGCTCTCTTT,CASRDGWTEALF
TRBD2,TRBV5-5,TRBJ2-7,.,TGTGCCTGCAGCTTGGGGTTCCCCCAGCGGGATTTGTCTTACGAGCAGTACTTC,CACSLGFPQRDLSYEQYF
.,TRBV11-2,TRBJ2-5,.,TGTGCCAGCAGCTTAGGAGGACCAAGAGGGACCCAGTACTTC,CASSLGGPRGTQYF
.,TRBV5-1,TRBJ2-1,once,TGCGCCAGCAGCTTGGGGGGAGAGGAATGCAATGAGCAGTTCTTC,CASSLGGEECNEQFF
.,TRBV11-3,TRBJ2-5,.,TGTGCCAGCGGAATCCATGGGGGTCATACCCAGTACTTC,CASGIHGGHTQYF
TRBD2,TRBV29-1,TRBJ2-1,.,TGCAGCGCCCATGGGACTAGCAGGAGCGAGCGGAATGAGCAGTTCTTC,CSAHGTSRSERNEQFF